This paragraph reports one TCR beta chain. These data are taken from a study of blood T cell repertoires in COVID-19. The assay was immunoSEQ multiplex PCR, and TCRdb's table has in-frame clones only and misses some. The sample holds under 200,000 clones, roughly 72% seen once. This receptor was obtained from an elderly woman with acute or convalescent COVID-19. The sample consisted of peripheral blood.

CDR3 region: CASSPRTSGVNEQFF. CDR3 nucleotide sequence: TGTGCCAGCAGCCCCCGGACTAGCGGGGTCAATGAGCAGTTCTTC. The chain uses TRBV9 and TRBJ2-1, with 12 bases aligning to TRBD2. CDR3 length equals 15 residues. V lost 4 bases, J lost 6 bases, and 5 bases stayed unmatched. Germline V gene data show CDR1 as SGDLS and CDR2 as YYNGEE.